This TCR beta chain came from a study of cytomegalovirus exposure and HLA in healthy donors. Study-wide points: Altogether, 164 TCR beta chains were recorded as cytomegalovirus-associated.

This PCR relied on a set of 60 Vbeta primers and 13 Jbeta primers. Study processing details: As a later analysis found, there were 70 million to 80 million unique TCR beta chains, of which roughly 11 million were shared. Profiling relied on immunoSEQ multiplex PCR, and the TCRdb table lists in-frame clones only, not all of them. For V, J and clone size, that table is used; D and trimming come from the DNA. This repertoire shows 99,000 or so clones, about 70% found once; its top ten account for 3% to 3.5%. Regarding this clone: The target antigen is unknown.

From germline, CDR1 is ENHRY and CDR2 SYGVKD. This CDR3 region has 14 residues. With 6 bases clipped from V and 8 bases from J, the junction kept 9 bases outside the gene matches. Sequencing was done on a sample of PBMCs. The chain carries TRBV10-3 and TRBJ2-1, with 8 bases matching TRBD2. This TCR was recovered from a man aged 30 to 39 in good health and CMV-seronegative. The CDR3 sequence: CAISGGRTRDEQFF. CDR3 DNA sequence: TGTGCCATCAGCGGCGGGAGGACACGGGATGAGCAGTTCTTC.